This paragraph covers one TCR beta chain sequence. Antigen: not known. The study ran its PCR with 60 Vbeta and 13 Jbeta primers. Measured with immunoSEQ multiplex PCR; TCRdb has only the in-frame clones, and not every one. The profile shows under 150,000 clones, 70% to 80% of them singletons. This CDR3 is built from 15 residues. Germline V gives CDR1 LGHNA, CDR2 YNFKEQ. V lost 4 bases and J lost 5; bases outside the gene matches: 8. Each donor's status was that of a healthy bone marrow donor. The sample is drawn from a study of cytomegalovirus exposure and HLA in healthy donors. Study-wide points: Later analysis suggested links between common viral pathogens and several top significant clusters. Earlier analysis looked at TCR beta V segments, and most were productive about 87% or about 30% of the time. Per a later analysis, 18,000 or so TCR beta sequences showed association with HLA alleles at 0.05 false discovery rate.

What was sequenced was PBMCs. This chain uses TRBV4-2 with TRBJ1-2, with 9 bases aligning to TRBD1. The origin of this receptor is a woman between 45 and 60 years old in good health and CMV-seropositive. Written as DNA, the CDR3 is TGTGCCAGCAGCCCCACCCCGGGGACAGGGTATGGCTACACCTTC. It is translated as CASSPTPGTGYGYTF.